The source of this T cell receptor beta chain is a study of blood T cell repertoires in COVID-19. About the research overall: COVID-19 samples, acute and convalescent, were from the United States, Italy and Spain. In each case, the material was cDNA or gDNA derived from T cells, B-cell-depleted T cells, or PBMCs.

Living in under 30 US areas, the participants were between about 18 and 100 years of age. In assigning cohorts, the study relied on participant-reported clinical history. TCRdb's table, derived via immunoSEQ multiplex PCR, lists solely in-frame clones and lacks some. The data contain about 310,000 clones, around 86% of them singletons. The V segment lost 4 bases and the J segment 3 bases; nucleotides outside the gene matches: 7. Germline V gene data show CDR1 as SGDLS and CDR2 as YYNGEE. The CDR3 spans 14 residues. The sequencing input was PBMCs or T cells enriched from blood (not recorded which). This TCR was recovered from a man between 60 and 75 years old who had recovered from COVID-19. V usage is TRBV9 and J usage is TRBJ2-7, with 7 positions matching TRBD1. The CDR3 loop reads CASSSRTGDYEQYF. The DNA for the CDR3 is TGTGCCAGCAGCTCCCGGACAGGAGACTACGAGCAGTACTTC.